Described below is a single T cell receptor beta chain sequence and its context. V shed 8 bases and J shed 0 bases, with 14 bases lying between them. CDR1 LNHDA and CDR2 SQIVND come from the germline V gene (reference sequence). The CDR3 runs to 16 residues. Libraries were prepared by immunoSEQ multiplex PCR; TCRdb keeps only in-frame clonotypes and omits some of them. Among tens of thousands of clones listed, roughly 90% were seen once. The record originates from a study of OX40 agonist ivuxolimab in advanced cancers. Sequenced material: CD4+ or CD8+ T cells sorted from blood, taken in a trial of the OX40 agonist ivuxolimab. This TCR came from an adult with an advanced solid tumor such as melanoma, head and neck, liver or kidney cancer. The chain couples TRBV19 to TRBJ2-6; D uncertain. The chain's CDR3 is CASRLRSSSGANVLTF. DNA for the CDR3: TGTGCCAGTCGGCTACGGAGTAGCTCTGGGGCCAACGTCCTGACTTTC.